The present T cell receptor (beta chain) was sequenced within a study of cytomegalovirus exposure and HLA in healthy donors. General study findings and limits: The study put 150 or so TCR beta chains on its list as cytomegalovirus-associated. Prior analysis indicated that the majority of TCR beta V segments exhibited productivity approximately 87% or approximately 30% of the time. In terms of immune exposure information, only CMV serostatus was available.

PCR primers comprised 60 Vbeta and 13 Jbeta primers. As handled by the study authors: The count from a later analysis was tens of millions of unique TCR beta chains, some 12 million of them shared. Produced via immunoSEQ multiplex PCR; TCRdb's table is partial and in-frame only. V and J calls and clone size follow that table, whereas D and trimming were derived from the DNA. The sample lists some 120,000 clones; roughly two thirds were seen once. J was trimmed by 5 bases and V by 7 bases; bases with no gene match: 12. From germline, CDR1 is SGHDN and CDR2 FVKESK. CDR3 size: 16 residues. As regards this clone: The antigen is unknown.

V and J are TRBV14 and TRBJ2-1; 9 nucleotides match TRBD2. The specimen was PBMCs. This TCR was recovered from a man aged 25 to 45 in good health and CMV-seropositive. The CDR3 DNA reads as TGTGCCAGCACCCCCGGCGCTAGCGGGGTCAACAATGAGCAGTTCTTC. This encodes CASTPGASGVNNEQFF. The full variable domain, completed using reference TRBV14 and TRBJ2-1, is EAGVTQFPSHSVIEKGQTVTLRCDPISGHDNLYWYRRVMGKEIKFLLHFVKESKQDESGMPNNRFLAERTGGTYSTLKVQPAELEDSGVYFCASTPGASGVNNEQFFGPGTRLTVL.